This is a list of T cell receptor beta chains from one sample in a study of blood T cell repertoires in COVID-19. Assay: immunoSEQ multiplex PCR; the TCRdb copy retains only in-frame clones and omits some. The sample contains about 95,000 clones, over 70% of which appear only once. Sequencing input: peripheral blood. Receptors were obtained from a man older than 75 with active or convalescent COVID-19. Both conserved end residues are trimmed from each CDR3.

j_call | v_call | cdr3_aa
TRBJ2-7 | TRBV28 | ASSGTGRGYEQY
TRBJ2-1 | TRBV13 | ASSLERGAPYNEQF
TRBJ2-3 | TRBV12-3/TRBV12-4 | ASSLRDTQY
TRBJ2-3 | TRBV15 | ATNPSEGGPGTQY
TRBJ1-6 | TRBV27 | ASSLSSGGRTRGNSPLH
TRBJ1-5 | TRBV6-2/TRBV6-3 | ASSYGGISNQPQH
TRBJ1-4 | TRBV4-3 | ASSQGQGSEKLF
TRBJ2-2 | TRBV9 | ASSPRLAGNTGELF
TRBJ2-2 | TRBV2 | ASRGPGTGTVPF
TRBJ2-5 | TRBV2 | ASSEETGETQY
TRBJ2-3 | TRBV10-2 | ASRETSGRTDTQY
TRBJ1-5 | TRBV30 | AWSADRGLQQPQH
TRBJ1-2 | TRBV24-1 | ATSRGDNYGYT
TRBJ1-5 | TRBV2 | ASTDRIRNQPQH
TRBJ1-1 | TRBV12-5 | ASGLVLGTEGPLNTEAF
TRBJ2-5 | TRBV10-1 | ASSPGQQETQY
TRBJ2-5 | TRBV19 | ASSIGRGVQETQY
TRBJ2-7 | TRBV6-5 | ASLKWTGGLEQY